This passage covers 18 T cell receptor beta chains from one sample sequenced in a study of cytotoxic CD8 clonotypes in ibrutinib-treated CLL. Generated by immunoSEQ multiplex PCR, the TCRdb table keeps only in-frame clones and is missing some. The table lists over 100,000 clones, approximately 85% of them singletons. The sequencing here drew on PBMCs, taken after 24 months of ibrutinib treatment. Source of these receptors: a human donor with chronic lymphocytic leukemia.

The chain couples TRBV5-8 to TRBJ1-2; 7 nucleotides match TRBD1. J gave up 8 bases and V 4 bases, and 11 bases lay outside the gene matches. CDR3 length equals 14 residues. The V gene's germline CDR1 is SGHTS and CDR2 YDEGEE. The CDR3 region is CASSTPGQPFGYTF. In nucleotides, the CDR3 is TGTGCCAGCAGCACCCCGGGACAGCCCTTCGGCTACACCTTC. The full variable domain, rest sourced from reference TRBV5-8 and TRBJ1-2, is EAGVTQSPTHLIKTRGQQATLRCSPISGHTSVYWYQQALGLGLQFLLWYDEGEERNRGNFPPRFSGRQFPNYSSELNVNALELEDSALYLCASSTPGQPFGYTFGSGTRLTVV.

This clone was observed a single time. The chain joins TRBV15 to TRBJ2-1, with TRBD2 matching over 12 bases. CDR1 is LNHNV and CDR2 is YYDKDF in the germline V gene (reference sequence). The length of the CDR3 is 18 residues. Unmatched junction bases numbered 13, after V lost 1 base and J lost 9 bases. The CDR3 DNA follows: TGTGCCACCAGCAGAGTAGGACTAGCGGGAAGGGGGCTCGGTGAGCAGTTCTTC. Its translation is CATSRVGLAGRGLGEQFF.

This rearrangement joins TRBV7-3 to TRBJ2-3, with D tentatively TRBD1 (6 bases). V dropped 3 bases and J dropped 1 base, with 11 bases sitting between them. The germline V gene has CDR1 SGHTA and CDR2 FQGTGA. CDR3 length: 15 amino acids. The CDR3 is CASSFRGTGTDTQYF. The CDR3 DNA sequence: TGTGCCAGCAGCTTTAGGGGGACCGGCACAGATACGCAGTATTTT.

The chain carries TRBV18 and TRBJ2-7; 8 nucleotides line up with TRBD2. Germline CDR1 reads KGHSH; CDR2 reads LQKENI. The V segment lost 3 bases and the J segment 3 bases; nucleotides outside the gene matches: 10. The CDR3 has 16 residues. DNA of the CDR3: TGTGCCAGCTCACCCTTCATGAGGGGGACTAGCTACGAGCAGTACTTC. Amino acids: CASSPFMRGTSYEQYF.

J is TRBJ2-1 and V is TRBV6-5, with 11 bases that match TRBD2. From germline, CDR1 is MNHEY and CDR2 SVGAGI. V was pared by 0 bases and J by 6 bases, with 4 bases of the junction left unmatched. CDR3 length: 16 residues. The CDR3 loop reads CASSYSGLADLNEQFF. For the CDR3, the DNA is TGTGCCAGCAGTTACTCGGGACTAGCGGACCTCAATGAGCAGTTCTTC.

CDR3 sequence: CSARDNTEQYF. Written as DNA, the CDR3 is TGCAGTGCTAGAGACAATACCGAGCAGTACTTC. The chain joins TRBV20-1 to TRBJ2-7; D gene ambiguous. The length of the CDR3 is 11 residues. Germline CDR1 DFQATT, CDR2 SNEGSKA (reference sequence). V lost 0 bases and J lost 6, with 6 bases in between.

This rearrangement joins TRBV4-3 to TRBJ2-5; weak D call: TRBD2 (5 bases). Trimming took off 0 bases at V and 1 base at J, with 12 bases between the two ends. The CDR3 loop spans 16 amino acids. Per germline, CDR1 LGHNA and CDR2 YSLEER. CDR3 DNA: TGCGCCAGCAGCCAAGATTTGAGGGAGCTCCAAGAGACCCAGTACTTC. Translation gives CASSQDLRELQETQYF.

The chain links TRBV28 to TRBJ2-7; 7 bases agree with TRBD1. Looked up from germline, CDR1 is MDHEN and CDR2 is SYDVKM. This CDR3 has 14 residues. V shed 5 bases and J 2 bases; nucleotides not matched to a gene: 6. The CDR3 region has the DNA TGTGCCAGCAGTGTGACAGGGTCCGCCTACGAGCAGTACTTC. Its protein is CASSVTGSAYEQYF.

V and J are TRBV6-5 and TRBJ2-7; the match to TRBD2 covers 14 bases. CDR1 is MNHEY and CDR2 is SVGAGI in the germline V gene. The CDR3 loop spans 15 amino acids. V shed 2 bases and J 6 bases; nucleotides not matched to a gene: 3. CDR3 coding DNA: TGTGCCAGCAGTTACGGGACTAGCGGGGGTCTCGAGCAGTACTTC. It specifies CASSYGTSGGLEQYF.

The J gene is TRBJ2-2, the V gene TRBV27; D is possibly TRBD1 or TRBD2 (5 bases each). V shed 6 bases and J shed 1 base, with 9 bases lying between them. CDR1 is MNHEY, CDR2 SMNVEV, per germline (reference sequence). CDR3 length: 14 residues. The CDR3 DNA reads TGTGCCAGCAGGGCAGGGAGGAACACCGGGGAGCTGTTTTTT. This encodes CASRAGRNTGELFF.

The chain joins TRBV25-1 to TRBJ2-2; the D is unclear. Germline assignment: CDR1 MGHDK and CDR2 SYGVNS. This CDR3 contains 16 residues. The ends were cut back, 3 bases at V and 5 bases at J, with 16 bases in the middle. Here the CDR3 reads CASSDPTPAGTGELFF. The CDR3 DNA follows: TGTGCCAGCAGTGATCCAACCCCTGCAGGTACCGGGGAGCTGTTTTTT.

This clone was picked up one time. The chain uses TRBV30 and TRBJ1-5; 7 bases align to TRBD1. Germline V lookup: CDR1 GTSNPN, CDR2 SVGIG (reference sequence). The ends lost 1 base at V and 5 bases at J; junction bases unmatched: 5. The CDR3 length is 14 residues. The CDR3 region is CAWSAGGSYQPQHF. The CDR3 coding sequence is TGTGCCTGGAGTGCAGGGGGTTCGTATCAGCCCCAGCATTTT.

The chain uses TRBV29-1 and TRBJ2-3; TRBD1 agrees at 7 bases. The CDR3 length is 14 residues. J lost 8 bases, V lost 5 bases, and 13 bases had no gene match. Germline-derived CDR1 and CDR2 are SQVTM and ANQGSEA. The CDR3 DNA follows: TGCAGCGTTCCGACAGGGATCCGACACGGTACGCAGTATTTT. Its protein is CSVPTGIRHGTQYF.

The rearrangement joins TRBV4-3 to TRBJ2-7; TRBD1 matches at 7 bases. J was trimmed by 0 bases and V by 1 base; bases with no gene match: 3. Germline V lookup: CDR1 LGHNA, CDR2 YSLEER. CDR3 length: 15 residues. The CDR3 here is CASSQGTGLSYEQYF. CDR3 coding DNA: TGCGCCAGCAGCCAAGGGACAGGCCTCTCCTACGAGCAGTACTTC.

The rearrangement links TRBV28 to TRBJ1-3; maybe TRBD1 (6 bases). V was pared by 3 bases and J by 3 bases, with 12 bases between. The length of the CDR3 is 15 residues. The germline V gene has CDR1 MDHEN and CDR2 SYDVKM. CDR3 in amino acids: CASSFGGASGNTIYF. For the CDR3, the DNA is TGTGCCAGCAGTTTCGGGGGCGCGAGTGGAAACACCATATATTTT.

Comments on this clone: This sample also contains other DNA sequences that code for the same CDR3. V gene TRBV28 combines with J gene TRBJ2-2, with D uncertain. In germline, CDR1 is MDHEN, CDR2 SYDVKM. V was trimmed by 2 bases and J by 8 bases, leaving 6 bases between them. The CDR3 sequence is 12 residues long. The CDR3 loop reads CASSLGRGELFF. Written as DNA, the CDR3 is TGTGCCAGCAGTTTAGGGCGTGGGGAGCTGTTTTTT.

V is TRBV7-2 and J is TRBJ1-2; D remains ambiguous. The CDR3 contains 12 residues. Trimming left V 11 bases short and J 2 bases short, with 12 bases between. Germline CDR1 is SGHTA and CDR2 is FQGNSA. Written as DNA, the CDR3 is TGTGCCGAAGAGAAAAACAACTATGGCTACACCTTC. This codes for CAEEKNNYGYTF.

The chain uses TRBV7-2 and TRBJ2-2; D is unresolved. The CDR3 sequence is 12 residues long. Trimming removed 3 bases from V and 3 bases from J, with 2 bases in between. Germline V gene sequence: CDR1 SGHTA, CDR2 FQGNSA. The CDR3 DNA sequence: TGTGCCAGCAGCTTTTACACCGGGGAGCTGTTTTTT. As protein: CASSFYTGELFF.